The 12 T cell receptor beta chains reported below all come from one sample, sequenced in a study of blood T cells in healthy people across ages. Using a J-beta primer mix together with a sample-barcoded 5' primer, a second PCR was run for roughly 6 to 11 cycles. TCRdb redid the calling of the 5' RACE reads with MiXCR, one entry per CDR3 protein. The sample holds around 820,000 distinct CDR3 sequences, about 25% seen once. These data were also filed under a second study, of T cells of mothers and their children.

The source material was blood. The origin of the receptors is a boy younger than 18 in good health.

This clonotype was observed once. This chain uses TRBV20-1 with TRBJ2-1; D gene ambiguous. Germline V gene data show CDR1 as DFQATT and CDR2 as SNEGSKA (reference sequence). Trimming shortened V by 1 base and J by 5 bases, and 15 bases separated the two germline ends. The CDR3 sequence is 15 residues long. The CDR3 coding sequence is TGCAGTGCTAGAGCCGCCCTGGCGAGTGACAATGAGCAGTTCTTC. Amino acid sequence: CSARAALASDNEQFF.

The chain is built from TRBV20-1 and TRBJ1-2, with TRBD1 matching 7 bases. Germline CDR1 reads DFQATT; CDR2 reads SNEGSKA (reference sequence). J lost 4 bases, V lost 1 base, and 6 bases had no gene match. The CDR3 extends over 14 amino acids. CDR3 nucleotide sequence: TGCAGTGCTAGAGTTGCAGGGGGGGTCTATGGCTACACCTTC. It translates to CSARVAGGVYGYTF.

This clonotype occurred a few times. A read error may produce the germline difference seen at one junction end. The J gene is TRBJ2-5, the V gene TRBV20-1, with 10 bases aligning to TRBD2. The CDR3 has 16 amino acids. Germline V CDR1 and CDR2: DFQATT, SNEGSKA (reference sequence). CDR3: CSAREIGLADRVTGFF. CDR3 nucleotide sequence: TGCAGTGCTAGGGAGATCGGACTAGCGGATCGGGTGACCGGGTTCTTC.

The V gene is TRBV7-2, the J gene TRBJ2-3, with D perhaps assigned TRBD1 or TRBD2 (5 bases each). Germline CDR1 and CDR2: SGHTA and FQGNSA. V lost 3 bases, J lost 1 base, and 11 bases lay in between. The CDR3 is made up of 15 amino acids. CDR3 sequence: CASSFRGTRTDTQYF. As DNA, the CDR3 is TGTGCCAGCAGCTTTAGAGGGACCCGCACAGATACGCAGTATTTT.

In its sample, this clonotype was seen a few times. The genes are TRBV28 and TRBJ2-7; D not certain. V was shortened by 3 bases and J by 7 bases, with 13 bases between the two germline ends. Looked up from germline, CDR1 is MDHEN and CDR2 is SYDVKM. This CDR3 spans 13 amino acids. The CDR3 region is CASSLYDAKEQYF. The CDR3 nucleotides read TGTGCCAGCAGTTTGTACGATGCGAAAGAGCAGTACTTC.

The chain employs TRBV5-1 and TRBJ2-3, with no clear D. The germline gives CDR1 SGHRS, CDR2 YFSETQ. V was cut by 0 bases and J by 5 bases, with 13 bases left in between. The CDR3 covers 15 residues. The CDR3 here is CASSLAGPDGDTQYF. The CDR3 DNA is TGCGCCAGCAGCTTGGCCGGGCCCGATGGAGATACGCAGTATTTT.

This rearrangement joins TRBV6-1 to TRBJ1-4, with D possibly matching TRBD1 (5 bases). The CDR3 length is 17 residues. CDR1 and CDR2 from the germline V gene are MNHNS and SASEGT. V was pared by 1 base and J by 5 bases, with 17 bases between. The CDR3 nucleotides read TGTGCCAGCAGTGAAGGAGCCGTGACAGTACCGAATGAAAAACTGTTTTTT. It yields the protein CASSEGAVTVPNEKLFF.

CDR3 region: CSVSASSGANVLTF. CDR3 nucleotides: TGCAGCGTTAGTGCCTCCTCTGGGGCCAACGTCCTGACTTTC. The chain employs TRBV29-1 and TRBJ2-6; the D is unclear. Trimming removed 5 bases at V and 0 bases at J, with 8 bases between. Germline V lookup: CDR1 SQVTM, CDR2 ANQGSEA. The CDR3 loop spans 14 amino acids.

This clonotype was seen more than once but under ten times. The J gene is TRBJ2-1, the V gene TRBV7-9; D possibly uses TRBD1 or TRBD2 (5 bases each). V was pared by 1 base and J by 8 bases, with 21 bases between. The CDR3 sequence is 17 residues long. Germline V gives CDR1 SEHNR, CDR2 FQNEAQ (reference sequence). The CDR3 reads CASSLEPVGALSHEQFF. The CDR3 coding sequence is TGTGCCAGCAGCTTAGAACCGGTCGGGGCTCTCTCACATGAGCAGTTCTTC.

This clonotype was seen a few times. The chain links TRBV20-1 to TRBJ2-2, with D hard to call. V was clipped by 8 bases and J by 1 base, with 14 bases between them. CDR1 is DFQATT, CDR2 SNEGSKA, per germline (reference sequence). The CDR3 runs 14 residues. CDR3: CSSISRGNTGELFF. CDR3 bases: TGCAGTTCTATTTCTCGCGGGAACACCGGGGAGCTGTTTTTT.

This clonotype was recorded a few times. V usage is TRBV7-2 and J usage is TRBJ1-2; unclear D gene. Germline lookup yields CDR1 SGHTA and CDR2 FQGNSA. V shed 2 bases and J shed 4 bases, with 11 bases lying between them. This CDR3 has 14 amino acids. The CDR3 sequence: CASSLWEGSYGYTF. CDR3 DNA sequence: TGTGCCAGCAGCTTATGGGAAGGGTCCTATGGCTACACCTTC.

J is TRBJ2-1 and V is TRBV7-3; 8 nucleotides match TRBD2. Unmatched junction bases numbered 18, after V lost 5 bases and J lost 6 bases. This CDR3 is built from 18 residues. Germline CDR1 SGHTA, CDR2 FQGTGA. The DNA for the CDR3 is TGTGCCAGCAGCATCTTTGCGCGGGGGGTAGCTCATAGCAATGAGCAGTTCTTC. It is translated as CASSIFARGVAHSNEQFF.